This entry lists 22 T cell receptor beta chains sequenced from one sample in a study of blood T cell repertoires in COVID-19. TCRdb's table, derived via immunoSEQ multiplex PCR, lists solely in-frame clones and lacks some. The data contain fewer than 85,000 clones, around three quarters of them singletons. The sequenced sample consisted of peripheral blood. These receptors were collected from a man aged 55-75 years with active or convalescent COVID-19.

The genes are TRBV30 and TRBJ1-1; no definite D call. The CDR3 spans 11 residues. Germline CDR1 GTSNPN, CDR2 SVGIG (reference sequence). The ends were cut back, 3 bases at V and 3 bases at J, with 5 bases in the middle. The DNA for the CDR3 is TGTGCCTGGAGCGTTTACACTGAAGCTTTCTTT. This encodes CAWSVYTEAFF.

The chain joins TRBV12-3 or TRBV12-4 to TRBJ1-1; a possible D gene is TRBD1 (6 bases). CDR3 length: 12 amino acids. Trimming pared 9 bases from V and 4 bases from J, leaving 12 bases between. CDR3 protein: CASFRGSTEAFF. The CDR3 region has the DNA TGTGCCAGTTTCAGGGGTAGCACTGAAGCTTTCTTT.

Here the CDR3 DNA reads TGTGCCAGTAACGGGGGGGCGGGTGAGCAGTTCTTC. Protein sequence: CASNGGAGEQFF. The J gene is TRBJ2-1, the V gene TRBV19, with 8 bases matching TRBD2. Germline V gives CDR1 LNHDA, CDR2 SQIVND (reference sequence). This CDR3 contains 12 residues. The junction had 5 bases not matched to a gene; V was cut back by 7 bases and J by 9 bases.

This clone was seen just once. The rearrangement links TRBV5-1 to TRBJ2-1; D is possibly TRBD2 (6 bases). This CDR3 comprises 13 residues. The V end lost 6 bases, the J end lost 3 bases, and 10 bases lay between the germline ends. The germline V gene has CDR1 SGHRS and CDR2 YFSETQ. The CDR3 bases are TGCGCCAGCAACCCGGGACTCTACAATGAGCAGTTCTTC. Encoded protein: CASNPGLYNEQFF.

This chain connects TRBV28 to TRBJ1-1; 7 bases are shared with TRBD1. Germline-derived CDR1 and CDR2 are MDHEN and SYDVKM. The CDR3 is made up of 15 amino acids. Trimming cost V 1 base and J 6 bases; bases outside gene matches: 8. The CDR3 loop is CASSLLDRREAEAFF. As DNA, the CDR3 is TGTGCCAGCAGTTTATTGGACAGGAGGGAGGCTGAAGCTTTCTTT.

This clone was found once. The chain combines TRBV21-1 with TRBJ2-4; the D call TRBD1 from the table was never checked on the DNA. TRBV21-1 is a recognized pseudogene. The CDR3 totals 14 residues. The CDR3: CASSARQGGNIQYF. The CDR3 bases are TGTGCCAGCAGCGCCCGACAGGGAGGAAACATTCAGTACTTC.

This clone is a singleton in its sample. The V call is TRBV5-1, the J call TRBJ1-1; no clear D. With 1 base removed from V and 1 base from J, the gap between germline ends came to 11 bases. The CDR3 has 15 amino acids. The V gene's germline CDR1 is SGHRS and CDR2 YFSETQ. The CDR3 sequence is CASSLSLGANTEAFF. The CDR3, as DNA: TGCGCCAGCAGCTTGAGTCTGGGAGCGAACACTGAAGCTTTCTTT.

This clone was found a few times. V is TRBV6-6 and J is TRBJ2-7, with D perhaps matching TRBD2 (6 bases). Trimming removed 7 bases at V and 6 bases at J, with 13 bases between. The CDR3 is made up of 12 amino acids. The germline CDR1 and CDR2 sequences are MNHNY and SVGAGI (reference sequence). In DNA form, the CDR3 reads TGTGCCAGCATGACCTGGGGAGGCGAGCAGTACTTC. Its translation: CASMTWGGEQYF.

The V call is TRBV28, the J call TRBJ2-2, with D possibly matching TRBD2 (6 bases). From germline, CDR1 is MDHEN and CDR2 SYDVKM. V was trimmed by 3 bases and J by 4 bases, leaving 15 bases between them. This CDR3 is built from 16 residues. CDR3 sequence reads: CASSFFLLAGTGELFF. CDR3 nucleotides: TGTGCCAGCAGTTTTTTCTTACTAGCCGGCACCGGGGAGCTGTTTTTT. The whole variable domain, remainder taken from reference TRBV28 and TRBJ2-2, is DVKVTQSSRYLVKRTGEKVFLECVQDMDHENMFWYRQDPGLGLRLIYFSYDVKMKEKGDIPEGYSVSREKKERFSLILESASTNQTSMYLCASSFFLLAGTGELFFGEGSRLTVL.

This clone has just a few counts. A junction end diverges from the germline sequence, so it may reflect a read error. CDR3 in amino acids: CASSFPGGNEPQHF. CDR3 sequence (DNA): TGTGCCAGCAGTTTTCCAGGGGGCAATGAGCCCCAGCATTTT. The V and J genes are TRBV28 and TRBJ1-5; 8 bases align to TRBD1. CDR1 and CDR2 from the germline V gene are MDHEN and SYDVKM. CDR3 length: 14 amino acids.

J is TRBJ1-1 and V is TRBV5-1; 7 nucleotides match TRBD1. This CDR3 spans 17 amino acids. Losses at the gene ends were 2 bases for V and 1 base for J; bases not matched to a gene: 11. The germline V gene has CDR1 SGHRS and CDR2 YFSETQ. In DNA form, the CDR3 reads TGCGCCAGCAGCTTCGGACACTCCGGGACAGCGAACACTGAAGCTTTCTTT. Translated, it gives CASSFGHSGTANTEAFF.

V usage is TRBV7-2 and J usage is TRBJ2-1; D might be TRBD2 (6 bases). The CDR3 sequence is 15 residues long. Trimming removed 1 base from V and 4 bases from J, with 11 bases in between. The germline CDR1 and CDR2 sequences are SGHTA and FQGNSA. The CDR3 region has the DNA TGTGCCAGCAGCTTAGTGGGGGGAGGTTACAATGAGCAGTTCTTC. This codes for CASSLVGGGYNEQFF.

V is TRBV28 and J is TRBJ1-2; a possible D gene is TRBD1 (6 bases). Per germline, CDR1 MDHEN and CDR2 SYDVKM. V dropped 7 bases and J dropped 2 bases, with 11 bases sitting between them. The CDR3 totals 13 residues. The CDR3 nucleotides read TGTGCCAGCAAGATGACAGGCAACTATGGCTACACCTTC. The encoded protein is CASKMTGNYGYTF.

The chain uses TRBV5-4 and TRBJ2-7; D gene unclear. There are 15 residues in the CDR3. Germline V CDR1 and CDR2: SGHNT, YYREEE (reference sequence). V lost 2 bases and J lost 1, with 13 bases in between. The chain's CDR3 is CASSFSNTRSYEQYF. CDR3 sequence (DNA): TGTGCCAGCAGCTTTTCCAATACGAGATCCTACGAGCAGTACTTC.

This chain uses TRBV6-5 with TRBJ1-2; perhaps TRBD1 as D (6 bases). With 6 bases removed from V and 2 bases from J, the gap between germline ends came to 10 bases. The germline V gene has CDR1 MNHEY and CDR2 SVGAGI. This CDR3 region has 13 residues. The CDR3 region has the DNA TGTGCCAGCAGAAGGGACATCAACTATGGCTACACCTTC. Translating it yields CASRRDINYGYTF.

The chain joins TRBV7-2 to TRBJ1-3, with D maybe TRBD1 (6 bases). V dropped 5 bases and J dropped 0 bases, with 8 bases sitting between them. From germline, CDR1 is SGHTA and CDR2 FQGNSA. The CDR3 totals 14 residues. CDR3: CASSPQGSGNTIYF. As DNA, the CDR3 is TGTGCCAGCAGCCCACAGGGCTCTGGAAACACCATATATTTT.

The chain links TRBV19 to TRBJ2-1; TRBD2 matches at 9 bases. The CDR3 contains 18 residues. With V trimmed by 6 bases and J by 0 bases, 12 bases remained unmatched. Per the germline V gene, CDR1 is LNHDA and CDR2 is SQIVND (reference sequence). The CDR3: CASRVSGGPLSSYNEQFF. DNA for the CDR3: TGTGCCAGTAGAGTTAGCGGGGGCCCCCTTAGCTCCTACAATGAGCAGTTCTTC. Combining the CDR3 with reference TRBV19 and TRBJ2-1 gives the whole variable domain DGGITQSPKYLFRKEGQNVTLSCEQNLNHDAMYWYRQDPGQGLRLIYYSQIVNDFQKGDIAEGYSVSREKKESFPLTVTSAQKNPTAFYLCASRVSGGPLSSYNEQFFGPGTRLTVL.

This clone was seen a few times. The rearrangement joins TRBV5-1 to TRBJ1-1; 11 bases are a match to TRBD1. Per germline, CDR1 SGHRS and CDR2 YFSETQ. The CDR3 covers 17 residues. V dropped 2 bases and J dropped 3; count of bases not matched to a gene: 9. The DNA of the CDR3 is TGCGCCAGCAGCTTTTGGACAGGGGGCGGGTTGGACACTGAAGCTTTCTTT. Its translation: CASSFWTGGGLDTEAFF.

This CDR3 is CASSLKRDTEAFF. Written as DNA, the CDR3 is TGCGCCAGCAGCTTGAAGAGGGACACTGAAGCTTTCTTT. V gene TRBV5-1 combines with J gene TRBJ1-1; no firm D call. The V and J ends lost 1 base and 3 bases respectively, with 7 bases between them. Looked up from germline, CDR1 is SGHRS and CDR2 is YFSETQ. The CDR3 is 13 amino acids.

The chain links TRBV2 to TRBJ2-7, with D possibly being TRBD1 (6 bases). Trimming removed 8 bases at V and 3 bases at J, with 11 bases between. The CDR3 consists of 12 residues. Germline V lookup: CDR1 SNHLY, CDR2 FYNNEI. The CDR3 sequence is CASGRDNYEQYF. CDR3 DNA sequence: TGTGCCAGCGGCCGGGACAACTACGAGCAGTACTTC. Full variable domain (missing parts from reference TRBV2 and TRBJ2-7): EPEVTQTPSHQVTQMGQEVILRCVPISNHLYFYWYRQILGQKVEFLVSFYNNEISEKSEIFDDQFSVERPDGSNFTLKIRSTKLEDSAMYFCASGRDNYEQYFGPGTRLTVT.

DNA for the CDR3: TGTGCCACCAGAAATTCCGGGACAGGGGGCATTGAGTACTTC. This sequence encodes CATRNSGTGGIEYF. The chain joins TRBV6-5 to TRBJ2-7, with 12 bases identical to TRBD1. Germline V CDR1 and CDR2: MNHEY, SVGAGI. The CDR3 has 14 amino acids. V lost 10 bases, J lost 11 bases, and 15 bases stayed unmatched.

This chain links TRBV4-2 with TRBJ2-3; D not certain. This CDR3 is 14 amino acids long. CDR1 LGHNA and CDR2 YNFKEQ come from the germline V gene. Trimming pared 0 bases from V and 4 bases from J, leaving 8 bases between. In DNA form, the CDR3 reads TGTGCCAGCAGCCAAGAGCCAGGTGCAGATACGCAGTATTTT. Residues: CASSQEPGADTQYF.